The rows below give T cell receptor beta chains drawn from one sample of a study of T cell repertoires in cytomegalovirus infection. Each CDR3 protein is one row after TCRdb ran MiXCR on the reads. This sample has 310,000 or so distinct CDR3 sequences, with 9.6% found just once. Material: PBMCs. These TCRs come from a human donor in good health (CMV status not recorded). Some clones in this sample may be carry-over from other donors' samples. Both conserved end residues are part of each CDR3. The order of the fields is D gene, J gene, clone size, V gene, CDR3 protein, CDR3 DNA. A D gene is named only where the DNA matches it firmly. Clone size appears in some rows only: once, few, many, or a class for an expanded clone.

D: TRBD2
J: TRBJ2-1
size: many
V: TRBV20-1
CDR3: CSASVGRRLAGVANEQFF
DNA: TGCAGTGCTAGCGTAGGGAGAAGACTAGCGGGGGTCGCGAATGAGCAGTTCTTC

D: -
J: TRBJ1-2
size: -
V: TRBV20-1
CDR3: CSARDPIAGGGYTF
DNA: TGCAGTGCTAGAGATCCAATAGCGGGGGGCGGCTACACCTTC

D: -
J: TRBJ1-1
size: many
V: TRBV7-8
CDR3: CASSSGPGFTEAFF
DNA: TGTGCCAGCAGCTCTGGTCCGGGGTTCACTGAAGCTTTCTTT

D: -
J: TRBJ2-5
size: many
V: TRBV28
CDR3: CASSSPTTAGQETQYF
DNA: TGTGCCAGCAGTTCACCTACTACTGCAGGACAAGAGACCCAGTACTTC

D: -
J: TRBJ1-2
size: few
V: TRBV29-1
CDR3: CSVGTATYGYTF
DNA: TGCAGCGTTGGGACGGCTACCTATGGCTACACCTTC

D: TRBD2
J: TRBJ2-3
size: -
V: TRBV20-1
CDR3: CSGASGWDTQYF
DNA: TGCAGTGGGGCTAGCGGTTGGGATACGCAGTATTTT

D: -
J: TRBJ1-1
size: -
V: TRBV7-9
CDR3: CASNMDGNTEAFF
DNA: TGTGCCAGCAACATGGACGGCAACACTGAAGCTTTCTTT

D: TRBD2
J: TRBJ2-3
size: -
V: TRBV2
CDR3: CASGTSGGAGDTQYF
DNA: TGTGCCAGCGGCACTAGCGGGGGGGCCGGAGATACGCAGTATTTT

D: -
J: TRBJ1-5
size: many
V: TRBV6-2/TRBV6-3
CDR3: CASSNTVLGGQPQHF
DNA: TGTGCCAGCAGCAACACCGTTTTAGGGGGTCAGCCCCAGCATTTT

D: -
J: TRBJ2-2
size: many
V: TRBV5-5
CDR3: CASSLALTGELFF
DNA: TGTGCCAGCAGCTTGGCGCTCACCGGGGAGCTGTTTTTT

D: TRBD2
J: TRBJ2-5
size: many
V: TRBV7-2
CDR3: CASSQRGGRFETQYF
DNA: TGTGCCAGCAGCCAGCGGGGGGGCAGATTTGAGACCCAGTACTTC

D: -
J: TRBJ2-2
size: -
V: TRBV19
CDR3: CASSILPNTGELFF
DNA: TGTGCCAGTAGTATACTACCGAACACCGGGGAGCTGTTTTTT